This T cell receptor beta chain comes out of a study of blood T cell repertoires in COVID-19. Study information: The analysed material was cDNA or gDNA that came from T cells, B-cell-depleted T cells, or PBMCs.

Methods used by the authors: Amplification from reference gene primers served as the basis for estimated nucleated cell counts. Data came from immunoSEQ multiplex PCR; TCRdb stores just in-frame clones and leaves some out. V, J and clone size derive from that table, while D and trimming were established from the DNA sequence. The sample carries a few hundred thousand clones, about 90% recorded once. This CDR3 has 15 amino acids. Trimming took off 9 bases at V and 1 base at J, with 16 bases between the two ends. Germline lookup yields CDR1 LNHDA and CDR2 SQIVND (reference sequence). The chain carries TRBV19 and TRBJ1-5; D call uncertain. The origin of this receptor is a woman in her forties or fifties with acute or convalescent COVID-19. Sequenced material: peripheral blood. CDR3: CASNIFTRSNQPQHF. CDR3 nucleotides: TGTGCCAGCAATATTTTTACCAGGAGCAATCAGCCCCAGCATTTT.